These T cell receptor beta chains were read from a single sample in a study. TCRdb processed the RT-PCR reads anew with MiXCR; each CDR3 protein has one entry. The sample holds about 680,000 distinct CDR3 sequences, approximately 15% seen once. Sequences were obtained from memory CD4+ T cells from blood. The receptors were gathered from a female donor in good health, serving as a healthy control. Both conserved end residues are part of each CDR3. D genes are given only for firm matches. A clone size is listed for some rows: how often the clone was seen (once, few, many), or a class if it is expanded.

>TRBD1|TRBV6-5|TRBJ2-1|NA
TGTGCCAGCAGTTACTCCCCGGACAGGGGGCTCAGGGTTGAGCAGTTCTTC
CASSYSPDRGLRVEQFF
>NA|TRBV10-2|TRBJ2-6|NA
TGCGCCAGCAGTGAGGGGTCTGGGGCCAACGTCCTGACTTTC
CASSEGSGANVLTF
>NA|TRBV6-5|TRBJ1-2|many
TGTGCCAGCAGTTACTATCCCCTCCAGAGTACTAACTATGGCTACACCTTC
CASSYYPLQSTNYGYTF
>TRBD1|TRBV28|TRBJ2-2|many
TGTGCCAGCACCTGGACAGGGATGTCCGGGGAGCTGTTTTTT
CASTWTGMSGELFF
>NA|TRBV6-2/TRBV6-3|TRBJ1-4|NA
TGTGCCAGCAGTGCATCGCACAGGGCAACTAATGAAAAACTGTTTTTT
CASSASHRATNEKLFF
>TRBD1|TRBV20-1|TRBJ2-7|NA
TGCAGTGCTAGATCAAGTACAGGGGGCTACGAGCAGTACTTC
CSARSSTGGYEQYF
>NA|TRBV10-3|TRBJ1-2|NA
TGTGCCATCAGTGAAGGACGGAACTATGGCTACACCTTC
CAISEGRNYGYTF
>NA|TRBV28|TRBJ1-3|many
TGTGCCAGCTCTGGGGACGGCACCATATATTTT
CASSGDGTIYF
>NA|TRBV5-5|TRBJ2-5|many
TGTGCCAGCAGCTATCAGGTGGGGCGAGAGACCCAGTACTTC
CASSYQVGRETQYF
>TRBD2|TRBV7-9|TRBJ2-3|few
TGTGCCAGCAGCGTCCTAGCGGGAGGGTACACAGATACGCAGTATTTT
CASSVLAGGYTDTQYF
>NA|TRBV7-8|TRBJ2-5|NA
TGTGCCAGCAGCTTATCACCTAGAGGCAGGGGGGGGGAGACCCAGTACTTC
CASSLSPRGRGGETQYF
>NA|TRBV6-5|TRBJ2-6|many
TGTGCCAGCAGTCGGGACGGCTCTGGGGCCAACGTCCTGACTTTC
CASSRDGSGANVLTF
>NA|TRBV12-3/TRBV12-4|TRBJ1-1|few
TGTGCCAGCAGTTTGATTCAGGGGAGGACTGAAGCTTTCTTT
CASSLIQGRTEAFF
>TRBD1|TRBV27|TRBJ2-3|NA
TGTGCCAGCAGTTTATATTCCGGGGACAGATACACAGATACGCAGTATTTT
CASSLYSGDRYTDTQYF
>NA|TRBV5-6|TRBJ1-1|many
TGTGCCAGCAGCTTGGGAGTCCGTAGTGAAGCTTTCTTT
CASSLGVRSEAFF
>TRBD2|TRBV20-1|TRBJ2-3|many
TGCAGTGCTAAGCGGGAAGATACGCAGTATTTT
CSAKREDTQYF
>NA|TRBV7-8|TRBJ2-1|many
TGTGCCAGCTCCAGGGGGGCGTCATCCAATGAGCAGTTCTTC
CASSRGASSNEQFF
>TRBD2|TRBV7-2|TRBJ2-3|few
TGTGCCAGCAAACGTACGGGGGGGGCGGGCACAGATACGCAGTATTTT
CASKRTGGAGTDTQYF
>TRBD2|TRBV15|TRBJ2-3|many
TGTGCCACTGCGACTAGCGAGGGCACAGATACGCAGTATTTT
CATATSEGTDTQYF
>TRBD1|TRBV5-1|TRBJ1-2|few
TGCGCCAGCAGCTTGTTGGAGGGACAGGGTAATGGCTACACCTTC
CASSLLEGQGNGYTF